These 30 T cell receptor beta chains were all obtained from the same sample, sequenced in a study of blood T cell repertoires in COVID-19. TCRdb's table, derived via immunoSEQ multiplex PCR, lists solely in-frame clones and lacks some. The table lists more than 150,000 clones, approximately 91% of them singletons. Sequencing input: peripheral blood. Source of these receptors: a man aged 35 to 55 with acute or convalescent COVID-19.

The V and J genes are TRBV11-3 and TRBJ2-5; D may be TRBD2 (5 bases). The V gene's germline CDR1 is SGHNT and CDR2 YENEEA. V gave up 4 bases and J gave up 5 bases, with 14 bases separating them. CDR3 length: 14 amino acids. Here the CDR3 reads CASSSPGTAETQYF. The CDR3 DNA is TGTGCCAGCAGCTCACCGGGAACCGCGGAGACCCAGTACTTC.

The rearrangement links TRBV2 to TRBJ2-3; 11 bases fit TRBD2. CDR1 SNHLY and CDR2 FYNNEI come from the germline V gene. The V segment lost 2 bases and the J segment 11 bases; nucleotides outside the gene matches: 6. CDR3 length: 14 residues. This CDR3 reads CASSEFLAGGKQYF. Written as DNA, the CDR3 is TGTGCCAGCAGTGAATTCCTAGCGGGGGGAAAGCAGTATTTT.

CDR3 residues: CASSFGGLGSTEAFF. CDR3 bases: TGCGCCAGCAGCTTCGGGGGGCTGGGGAGCACTGAAGCTTTCTTT. The chain has TRBV5-1 and TRBJ1-1; D is perhaps TRBD1 (6 bases). Trimming shortened V by 2 bases and J by 4 bases, and 15 bases separated the two germline ends. This CDR3 spans 15 amino acids. The germline V gene has CDR1 SGHRS and CDR2 YFSETQ.

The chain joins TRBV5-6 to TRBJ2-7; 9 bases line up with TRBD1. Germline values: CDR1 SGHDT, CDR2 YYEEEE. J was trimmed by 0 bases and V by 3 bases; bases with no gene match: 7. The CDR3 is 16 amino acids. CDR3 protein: CASSSTGTGSSYEQYF. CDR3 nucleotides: TGTGCCAGCAGCTCGACCGGGACAGGGAGCTCCTACGAGCAGTACTTC.

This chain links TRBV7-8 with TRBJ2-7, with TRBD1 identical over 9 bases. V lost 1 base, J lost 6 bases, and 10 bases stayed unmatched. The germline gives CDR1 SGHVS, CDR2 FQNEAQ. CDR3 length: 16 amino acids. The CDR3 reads CASSLGGDRAFGEQYF. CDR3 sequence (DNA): TGTGCCAGCAGCTTAGGGGGGGACAGGGCGTTTGGCGAGCAGTACTTC.

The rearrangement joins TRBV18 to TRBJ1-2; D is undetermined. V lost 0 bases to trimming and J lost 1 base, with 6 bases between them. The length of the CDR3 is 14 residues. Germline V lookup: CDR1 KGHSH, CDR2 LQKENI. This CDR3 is CASSPPGSNYGYTF. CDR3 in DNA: TGTGCCAGCTCACCACCAGGGAGTAACTATGGCTACACCTTC.

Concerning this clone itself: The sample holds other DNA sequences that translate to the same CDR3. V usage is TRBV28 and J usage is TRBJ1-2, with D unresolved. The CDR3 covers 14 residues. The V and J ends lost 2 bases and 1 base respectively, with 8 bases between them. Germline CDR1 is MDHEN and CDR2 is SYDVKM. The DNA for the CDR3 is TGTGCCAGCAGTTTAAGTCGCGTTAACTATGGCTACACCTTC. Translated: CASSLSRVNYGYTF.

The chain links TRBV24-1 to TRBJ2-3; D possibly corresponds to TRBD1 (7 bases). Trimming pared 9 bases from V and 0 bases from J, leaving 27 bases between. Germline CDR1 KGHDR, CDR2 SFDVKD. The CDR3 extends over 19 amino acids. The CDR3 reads CATSGVPRQGLSSTDTQYF. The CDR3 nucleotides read TGTGCCACCTCAGGGGTCCCGAGACAGGGACTCTCTAGCACAGATACGCAGTATTTT.

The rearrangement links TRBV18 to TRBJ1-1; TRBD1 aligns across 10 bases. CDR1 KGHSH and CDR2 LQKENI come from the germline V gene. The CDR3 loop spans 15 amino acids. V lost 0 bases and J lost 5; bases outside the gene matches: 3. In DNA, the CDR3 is TGTGCCAGCTCACCACCCCGGACAGGGGGAACTGAAGCTTTCTTT. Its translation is CASSPPRTGGTEAFF.

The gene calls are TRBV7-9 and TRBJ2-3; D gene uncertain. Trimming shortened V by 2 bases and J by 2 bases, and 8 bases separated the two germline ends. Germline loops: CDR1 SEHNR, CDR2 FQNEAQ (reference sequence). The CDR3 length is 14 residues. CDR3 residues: CASSLSLYTDTQYF. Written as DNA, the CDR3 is TGTGCCAGCAGCTTAAGTCTATACACAGATACGCAGTATTTT. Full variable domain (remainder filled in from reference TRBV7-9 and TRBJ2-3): DTGVSQNPRHKITKRGQNVTFRCDPISEHNRLYWYRQTLGQGPEFLTYFQNEAQLEKSRLLSDRFSAERPKGSFSTLEIQRTEQGDSAMYLCASSLSLYTDTQYFGPGTRLTVL.

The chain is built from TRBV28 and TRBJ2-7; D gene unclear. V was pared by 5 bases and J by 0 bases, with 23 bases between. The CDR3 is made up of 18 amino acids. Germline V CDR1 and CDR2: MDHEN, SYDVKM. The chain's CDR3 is CASSRWAGLSFYSYEQYF. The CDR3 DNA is TGTGCCAGCAGTCGGTGGGCTGGTCTCTCTTTTTACTCCTACGAGCAGTACTTC.

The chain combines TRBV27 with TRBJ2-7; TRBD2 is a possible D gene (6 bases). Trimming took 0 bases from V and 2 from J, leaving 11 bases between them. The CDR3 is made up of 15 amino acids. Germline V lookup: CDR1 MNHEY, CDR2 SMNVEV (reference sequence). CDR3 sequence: CASSLSLGGTYEQYF. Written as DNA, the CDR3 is TGTGCCAGCAGTTTATCTCTGGGGGGAACCTACGAGCAGTACTTC.

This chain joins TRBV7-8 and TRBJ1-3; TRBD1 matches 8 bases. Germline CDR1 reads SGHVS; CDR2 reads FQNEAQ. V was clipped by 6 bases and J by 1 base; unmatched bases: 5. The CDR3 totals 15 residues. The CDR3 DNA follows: TGTGCCAGCAGTCGCACAGGGGGTTCTGGAAACACCATATATTTT. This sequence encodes CASSRTGGSGNTIYF.

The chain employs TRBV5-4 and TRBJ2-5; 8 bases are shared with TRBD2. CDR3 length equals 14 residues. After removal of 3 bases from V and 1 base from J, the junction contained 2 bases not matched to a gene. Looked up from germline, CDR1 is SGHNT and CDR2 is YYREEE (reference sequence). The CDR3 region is CASSSGGGQETQYF. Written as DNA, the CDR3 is TGTGCCAGCAGCTCCGGGGGGGGCCAAGAGACCCAGTACTTC.

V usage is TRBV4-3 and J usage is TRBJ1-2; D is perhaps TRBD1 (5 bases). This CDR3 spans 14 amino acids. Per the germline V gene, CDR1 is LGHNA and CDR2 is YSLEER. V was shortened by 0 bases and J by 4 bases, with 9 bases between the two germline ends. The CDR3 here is CASSQELGPYGYTF. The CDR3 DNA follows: TGCGCCAGCAGCCAAGAGCTGGGGCCCTATGGCTACACCTTC.

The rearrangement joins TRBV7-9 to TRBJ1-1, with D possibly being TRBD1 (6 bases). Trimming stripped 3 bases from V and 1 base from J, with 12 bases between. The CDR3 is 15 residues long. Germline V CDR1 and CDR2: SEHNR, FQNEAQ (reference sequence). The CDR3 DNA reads TGTGCCAGCAGCTTGCAGGGGAAGGGGAACACTGAAGCTTTCTTT. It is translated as CASSLQGKGNTEAFF.

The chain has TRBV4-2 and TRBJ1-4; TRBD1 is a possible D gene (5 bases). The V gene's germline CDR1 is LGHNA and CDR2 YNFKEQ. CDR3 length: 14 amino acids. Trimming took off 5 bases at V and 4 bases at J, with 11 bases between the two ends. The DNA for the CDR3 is TGTGCCAGCAGCGTTGGGGCGGTTAATGAAAAACTGTTTTTT. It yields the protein CASSVGAVNEKLFF.

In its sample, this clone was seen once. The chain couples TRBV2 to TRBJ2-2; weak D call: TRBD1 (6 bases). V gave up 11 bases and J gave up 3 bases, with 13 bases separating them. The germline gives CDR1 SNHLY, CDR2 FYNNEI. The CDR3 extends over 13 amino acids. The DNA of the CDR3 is TGTGCCGGTCGACAGGTCGACACCGGGGAGCTGTTTTTT. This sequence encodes CAGRQVDTGELFF.

The CDR3 loop is CAWSGTGGHIQYF. Written as DNA, the CDR3 is TGTGCCTGGAGTGGGACAGGGGGGCACATTCAGTACTTC. The chain combines TRBV30 with TRBJ2-4; the match to TRBD1 covers 10 bases. The CDR3 runs to 13 residues. V gave up 1 base and J gave up 8 bases; unmatched junction bases: 2. Germline V gene data show CDR1 as GTSNPN and CDR2 as SVGIG (reference sequence).

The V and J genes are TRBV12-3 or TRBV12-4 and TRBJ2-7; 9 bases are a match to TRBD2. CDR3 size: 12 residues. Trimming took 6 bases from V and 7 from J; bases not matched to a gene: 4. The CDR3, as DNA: TGTGCCAGCAGCAGCGGGAGGCTGGAGCAGTACTTC. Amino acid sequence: CASSSGRLEQYF.

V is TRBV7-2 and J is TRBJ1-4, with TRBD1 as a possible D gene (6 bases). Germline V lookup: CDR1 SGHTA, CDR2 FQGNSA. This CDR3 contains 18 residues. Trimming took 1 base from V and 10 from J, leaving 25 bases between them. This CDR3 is CASSLDRPRGVGGGKLFF. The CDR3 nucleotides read TGTGCCAGCAGCTTAGATCGCCCCAGGGGCGTAGGTGGGGGAAAACTGTTTTTT.

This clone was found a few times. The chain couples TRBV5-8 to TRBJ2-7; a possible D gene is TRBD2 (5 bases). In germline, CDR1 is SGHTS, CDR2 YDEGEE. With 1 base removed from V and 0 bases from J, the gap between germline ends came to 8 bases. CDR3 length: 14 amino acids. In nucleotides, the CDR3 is TGTGCCAGCAGCTTGACCGGGATCTCCTACGAGCAGTACTTC. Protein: CASSLTGISYEQYF. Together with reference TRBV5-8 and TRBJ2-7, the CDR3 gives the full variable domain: EAGVTQSPTHLIKTRGQQATLRCSPISGHTSVYWYQQALGLGLQFLLWYDEGEERNRGNFPPRFSGRQFPNYSSELNVNALELEDSALYLCASSLTGISYEQYFGPGTRLTVT.

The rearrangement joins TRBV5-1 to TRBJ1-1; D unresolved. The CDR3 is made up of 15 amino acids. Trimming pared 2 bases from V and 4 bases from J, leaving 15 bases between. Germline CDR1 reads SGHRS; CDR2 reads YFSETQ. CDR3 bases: TGCGCCAGCAGCTTAAGGAGTAGTATTGTCACTGAAGCTTTCTTT. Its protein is CASSLRSSIVTEAFF. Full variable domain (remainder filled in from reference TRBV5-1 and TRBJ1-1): KAGVTQTPRYLIKTRGQQVTLSCSPISGHRSVSWYQQTPGQGLQFLFEYFSETQRNKGNFPGRFSGRQFSNSRSEMNVSTLELGDSALYLCASSLRSSIVTEAFFGQGTRLTVV.

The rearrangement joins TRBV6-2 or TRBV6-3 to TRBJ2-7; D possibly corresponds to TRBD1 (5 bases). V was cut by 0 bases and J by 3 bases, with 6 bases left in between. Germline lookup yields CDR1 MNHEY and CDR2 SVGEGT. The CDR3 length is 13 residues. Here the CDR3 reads CASSYSDNYEQYF. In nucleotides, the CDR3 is TGTGCCAGCAGTTACTCGGACAACTACGAGCAGTACTTC.

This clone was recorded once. The CDR3 bases are TGTGCCAGCAGCTCCGGGGGGACCTTATACGAGCAGTACTTC. It yields the protein CASSSGGTLYEQYF. The chain joins TRBV7-2 to TRBJ2-7, with TRBD2 identical over 7 bases. This CDR3 spans 14 amino acids. CDR1 is SGHTA, CDR2 FQGNSA, per germline. The ends lost 4 bases at V and 4 bases at J; junction bases unmatched: 7.

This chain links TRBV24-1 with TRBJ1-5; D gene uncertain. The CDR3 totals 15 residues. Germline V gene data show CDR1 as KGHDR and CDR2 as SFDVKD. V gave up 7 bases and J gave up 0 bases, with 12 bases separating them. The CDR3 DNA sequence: TGTGCCACCAGGACGACACGTCATAGCAATCAGCCCCAGCATTTT. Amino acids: CATRTTRHSNQPQHF.

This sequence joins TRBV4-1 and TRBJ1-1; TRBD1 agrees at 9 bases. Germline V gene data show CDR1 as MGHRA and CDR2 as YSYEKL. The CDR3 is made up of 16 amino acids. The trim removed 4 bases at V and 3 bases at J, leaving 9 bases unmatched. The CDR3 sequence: CASSLPRGQGYTEAFF. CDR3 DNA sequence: TGCGCCAGCAGCCTTCCCAGAGGACAGGGGTACACTGAAGCTTTCTTT.

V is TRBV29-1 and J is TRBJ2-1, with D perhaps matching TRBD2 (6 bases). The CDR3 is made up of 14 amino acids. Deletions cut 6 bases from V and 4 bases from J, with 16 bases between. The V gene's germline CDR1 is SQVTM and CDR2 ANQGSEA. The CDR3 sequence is CSVQRAGRYNEQFF. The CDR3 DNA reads TGCAGCGTACAGAGGGCAGGGAGGTACAATGAGCAGTTCTTC.

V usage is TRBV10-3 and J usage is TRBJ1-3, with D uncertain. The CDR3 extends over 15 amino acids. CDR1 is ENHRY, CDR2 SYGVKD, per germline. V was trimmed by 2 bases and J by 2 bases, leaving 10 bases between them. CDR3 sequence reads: CAISEAGTPGNTIYF. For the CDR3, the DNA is TGTGCCATCAGTGAGGCAGGAACACCTGGAAACACCATATATTTT.

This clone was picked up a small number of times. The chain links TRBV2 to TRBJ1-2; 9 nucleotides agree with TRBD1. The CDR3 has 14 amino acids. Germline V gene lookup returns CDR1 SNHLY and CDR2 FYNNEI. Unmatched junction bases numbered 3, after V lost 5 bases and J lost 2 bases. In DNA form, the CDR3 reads TGTGCCAGCAGTCCGGGACAGGGAAACTATGGCTACACCTTC. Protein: CASSPGQGNYGYTF.